A single T cell receptor (beta chain) is shown here with its context. The clone's antigen remains unknown. Qualities for individual bases were not recorded, and no much larger clone is one base off. The data were obtained in a study of blood T cell repertoires in COVID-19 (dated by TCRdb to the early 2020s). For the wider study: Samples covering the acute and convalescent phases of COVID-19 were provided by collaborators in the United States, Italy and Spain. The repertoires were released in a freely available public database intended as a resource for research on the immune response to SARS-CoV-2. The prospective study material was composed of cDNA or gDNA derived from T cells, B-cell-depleted T cells, or PBMCs. Samples were obtained from the ongoing ImmuneRACE study (first 160 participants) and from approximately 1,200 subjects provided by 6 global collaborators. Where HLA class I and class II types were available, the types were taken from metadata supplied by the sample provider, not from assay-based typing. The sample metadata nearly always contained a de-identified subject ID, COVID-19 status, age in years and sex. Subjects who had been exposed to COVID-19, were actively infected with it, or had recovered from it provided the deeply sampled blood TCRbeta repertoires that made up the dataset.

The full study reports these points: The amount of clinical and demographic metadata varied by source and participant and was provided uncurated.

Reading the germline V gene gives CDR1 ENHRY and CDR2 SYGVKD. The CDR3 holds 14 amino acids from the cysteine to the phenylalanine. Of all the DNA, just the CDR3 is kept, 42 bases in frame from base 1. V is pruned by 8 bases and J by 5 bases, leaving 6 bases of the junction without a gene match. The immunoSEQ Assay, a bias-controlled multiplex PCR, was used to amplify TCRbeta CDR3 regions from genomic DNA. The original pipeline was this. The number of nucleated cells in each sample was estimated by amplification of reference gene primers within the assay. To quantify the absolute abundance of each unique TCRbeta CDR3 rearrangement, sequence reads were collapsed and filtered. For each sample, productive Simpson clonality was calculated by taking the square root of Simpson's diversity index across productive rearrangements. TCRdb mirrors the immuneACCESS table, restricted to in-frame sequences. Some clones are absent from its copies; in checked studies, under half trace to an unresolved V gene, and the reason for the others is unknown. That table gives V, J and clone size, and the DNA gave D and trimming. Present in this sample are around 280,000 clones, roughly 86% of which were seen just once. The top ten constitute roughly 2.1% of the sample.

Another Seattle source contributed samples from volunteer blood donors who had recovered from COVID-19. Collaborating institutions collected whole blood in K2EDTA tubes following their own protocols. Collaborator samples were shipped for TCRbeta analysis as frozen whole blood, isolated PBMCs, or DNA extracted from either sample type. The rearranged chain carries TRBV10-3 and TRBJ2-1, and TRBD2 matches 10 of the central bases. The origin of this receptor is a woman under 40 who had recovered from COVID-19. Sequencing was carried out using peripheral blood. The CDR3 in this case is CAIAQGLANNEQFF. The DNA reads as follows: TGTGCCATCGCTCAGGGACTAGCGAACAATGAGCAGTTCTTC.